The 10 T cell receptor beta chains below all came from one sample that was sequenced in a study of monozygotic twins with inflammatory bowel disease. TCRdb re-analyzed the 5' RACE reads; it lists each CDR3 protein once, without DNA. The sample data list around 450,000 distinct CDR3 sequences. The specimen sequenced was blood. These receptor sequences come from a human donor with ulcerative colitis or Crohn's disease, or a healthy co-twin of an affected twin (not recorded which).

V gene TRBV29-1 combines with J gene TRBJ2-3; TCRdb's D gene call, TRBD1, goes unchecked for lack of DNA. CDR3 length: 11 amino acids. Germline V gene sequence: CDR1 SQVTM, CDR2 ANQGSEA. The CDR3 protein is CSVEDRGTQYF.

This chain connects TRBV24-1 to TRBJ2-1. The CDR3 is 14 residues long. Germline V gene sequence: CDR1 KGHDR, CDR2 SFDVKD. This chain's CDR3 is CATSDGFSYNEQFF.

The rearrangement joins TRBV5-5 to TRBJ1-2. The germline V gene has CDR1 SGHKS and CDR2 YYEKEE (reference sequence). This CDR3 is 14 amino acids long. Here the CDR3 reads CASSLARERYGYTF.

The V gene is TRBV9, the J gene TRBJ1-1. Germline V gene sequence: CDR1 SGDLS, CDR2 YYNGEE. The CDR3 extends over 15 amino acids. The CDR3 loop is CASSPRGRGNTEAFF.

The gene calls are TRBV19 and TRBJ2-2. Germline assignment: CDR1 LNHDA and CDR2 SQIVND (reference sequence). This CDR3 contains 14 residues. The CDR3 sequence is CASSMWGKNGELFF.

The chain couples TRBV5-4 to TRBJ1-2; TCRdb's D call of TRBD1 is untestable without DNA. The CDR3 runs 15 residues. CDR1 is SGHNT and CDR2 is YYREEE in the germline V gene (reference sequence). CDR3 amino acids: CASSPGQPSFYGYTF. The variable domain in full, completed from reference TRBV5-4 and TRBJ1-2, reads ETGVTQSPTHLIKTRGQQVTLRCSSQSGHNTVSWYQQALGQGPQFIFQYYREEENGRGNFPPRFSGLQFPNYSSELNVNALELDDSALYLCASSPGQPSFYGYTFGSGTRLTVV.

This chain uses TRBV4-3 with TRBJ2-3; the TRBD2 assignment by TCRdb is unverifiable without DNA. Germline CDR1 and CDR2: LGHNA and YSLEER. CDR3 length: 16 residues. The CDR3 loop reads CASSQGATSGTDTQYF.

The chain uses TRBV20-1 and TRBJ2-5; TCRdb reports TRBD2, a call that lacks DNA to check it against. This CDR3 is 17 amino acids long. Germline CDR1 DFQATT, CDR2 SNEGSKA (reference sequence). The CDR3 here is CSARSGLGGGYQETQYF.

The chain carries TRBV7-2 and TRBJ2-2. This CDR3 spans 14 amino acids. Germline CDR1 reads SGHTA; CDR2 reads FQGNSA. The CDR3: CASSVYRNTGELFF.

CDR3 residues: CASSEPHRGLEYAFF. This chain links TRBV6-1 with TRBJ1-1; TCRdb outputs TRBD1, but without DNA this stays unchecked. There are 15 residues in the CDR3. Germline V gene lookup returns CDR1 MNHNS and CDR2 SASEGT.